Here is one T cell receptor beta chain with its context. Its antigen is unidentified. This specimen belongs to a study of post-analysis software for immune sequencing data. In the study overall: There were relapsing-remitting, secondary progressive and progressive-relapsing multiple sclerosis among the disease courses included.

Whole-study findings and limits: A few TRBV segments appeared more often in patients than in controls, and TRBV5-6, TRBV5-1 and TRBV20-1 were among these. F-measure co-clustering was strong for batch-matched samples. Controls' normalized Chao1 diversity significantly exceeded that of multiple sclerosis patients.

This CDR3 is built from 12 residues. Trimming removed 2 bases at V and 3 bases at J, with 5 bases between. CDR1 is SGHRS, CDR2 YFSETQ, per germline. The TCR beta cDNA libraries contained unique molecular identifiers. Each sample of roughly 0.9 to 11 million input T cells yielded 500,000 or so cDNA molecules, so each molecule approximated one T cell. Via MiXCR, TCRdb re-called the PCR reads, giving one row per CDR3 protein. The table shows hundreds of thousands of distinct CDR3 sequences, with 30% to 40% occurring only once. The chain employs TRBV5-1 and TRBJ2-5; D might be TRBD2 (5 bases). This clonotype originated in a girl aged 2 to 10 with multiple sclerosis. Material for sequencing was blood. Written as DNA, the CDR3 is TGCGCCAGCAGCTTCGGGGAAGAGACCCAGTACTTC. Protein: CASSFGEETQYF.